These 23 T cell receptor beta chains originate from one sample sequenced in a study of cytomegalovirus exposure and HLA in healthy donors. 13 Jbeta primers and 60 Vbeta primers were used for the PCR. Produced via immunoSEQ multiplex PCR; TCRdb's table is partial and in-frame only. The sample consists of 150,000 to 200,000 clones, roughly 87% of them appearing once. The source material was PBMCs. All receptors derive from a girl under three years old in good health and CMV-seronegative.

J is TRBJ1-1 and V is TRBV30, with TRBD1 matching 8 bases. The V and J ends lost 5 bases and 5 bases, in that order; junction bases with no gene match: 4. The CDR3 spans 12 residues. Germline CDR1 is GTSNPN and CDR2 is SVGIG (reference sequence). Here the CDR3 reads CAWGQGWTEAFF. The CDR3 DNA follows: TGTGCCTGGGGACAGGGCTGGACTGAAGCTTTCTTT.

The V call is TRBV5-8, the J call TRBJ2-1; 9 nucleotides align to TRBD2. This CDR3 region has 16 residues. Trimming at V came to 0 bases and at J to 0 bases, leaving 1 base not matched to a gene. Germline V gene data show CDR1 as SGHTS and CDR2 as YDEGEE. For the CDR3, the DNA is TGTGCCAGCAGCTTGGCAGCGGGAGGCTCCTACAATGAGCAGTTCTTC. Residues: CASSLAAGGSYNEQFF. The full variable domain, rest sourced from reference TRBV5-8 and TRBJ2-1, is EAGVTQSPTHLIKTRGQQATLRCSPISGHTSVYWYQQALGLGLQFLLWYDEGEERNRGNFPPRFSGRQFPNYSSELNVNALELEDSALYLCASSLAAGGSYNEQFFGPGTRLTVL.

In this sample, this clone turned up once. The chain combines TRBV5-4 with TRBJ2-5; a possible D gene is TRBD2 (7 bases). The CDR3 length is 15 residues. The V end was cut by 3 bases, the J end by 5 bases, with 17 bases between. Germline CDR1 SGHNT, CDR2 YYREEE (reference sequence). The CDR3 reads CASSSAFGGRETQYF. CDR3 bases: TGTGCCAGCAGCTCTGCGTTCGGGGGGCGGGAGACCCAGTACTTC.

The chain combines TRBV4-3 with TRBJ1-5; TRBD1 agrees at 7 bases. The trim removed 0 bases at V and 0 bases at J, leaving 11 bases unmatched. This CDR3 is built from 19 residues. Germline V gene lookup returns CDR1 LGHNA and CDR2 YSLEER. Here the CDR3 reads CASSQDGPGTDDSNQPQHF. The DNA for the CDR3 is TGCGCCAGCAGCCAAGACGGCCCCGGGACAGACGATAGCAATCAGCCCCAGCATTTT.

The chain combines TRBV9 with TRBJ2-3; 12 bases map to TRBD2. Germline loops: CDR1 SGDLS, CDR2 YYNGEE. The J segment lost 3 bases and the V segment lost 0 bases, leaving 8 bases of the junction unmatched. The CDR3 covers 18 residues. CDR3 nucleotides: TGTGCCAGCAGCGTAGTTCCTAGCGGGAGGGCAGGAACAGATACGCAGTATTTT. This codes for CASSVVPSGRAGTDTQYF. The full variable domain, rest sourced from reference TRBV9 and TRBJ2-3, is DSGVTQTPKHLITATGQRVTLRCSPRSGDLSVYWYQQSLDQGLQFLIQYYNGEERAKGNILERFSAQQFPDLHSELNLSSLELGDSALYFCASSVVPSGRAGTDTQYFGPGTRLTVL.

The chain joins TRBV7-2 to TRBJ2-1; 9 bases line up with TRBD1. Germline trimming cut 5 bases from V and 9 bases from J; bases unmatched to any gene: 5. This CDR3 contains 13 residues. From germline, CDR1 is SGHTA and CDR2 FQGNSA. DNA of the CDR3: TGTGCCAGCAGCCGGACAGGGGAAGGTGAGCAGTTCTTC. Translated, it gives CASSRTGEGEQFF.

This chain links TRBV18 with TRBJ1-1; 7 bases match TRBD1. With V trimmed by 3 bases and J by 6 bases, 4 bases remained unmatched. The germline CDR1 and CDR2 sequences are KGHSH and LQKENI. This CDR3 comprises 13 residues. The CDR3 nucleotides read TGTGCCAGCTCACCGGCGCAGGGGGCTGAAGCTTTCTTT. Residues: CASSPAQGAEAFF.

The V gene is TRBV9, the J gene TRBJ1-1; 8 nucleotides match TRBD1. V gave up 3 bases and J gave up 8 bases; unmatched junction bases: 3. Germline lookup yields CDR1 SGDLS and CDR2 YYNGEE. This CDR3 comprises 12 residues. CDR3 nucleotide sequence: TGTGCCAGCAGCGCTCAGGGGGCCGAAGCTTTCTTT. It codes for CASSAQGAEAFF.

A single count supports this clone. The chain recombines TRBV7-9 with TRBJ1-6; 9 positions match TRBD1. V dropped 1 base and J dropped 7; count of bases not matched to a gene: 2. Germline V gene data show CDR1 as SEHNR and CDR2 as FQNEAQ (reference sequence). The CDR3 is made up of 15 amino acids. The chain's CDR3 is CASSLVTGGNSPLHF. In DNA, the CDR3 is TGTGCCAGCAGCTTAGTAACAGGGGGCAATTCACCCCTCCACTTT. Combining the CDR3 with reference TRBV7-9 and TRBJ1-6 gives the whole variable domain DTGVSQNPRHKITKRGQNVTFRCDPISEHNRLYWYRQTLGQGPEFLTYFQNEAQLEKSRLLSDRFSAERPKGSFSTLEIQRTEQGDSAMYLCASSLVTGGNSPLHFGNGTRLTVT.

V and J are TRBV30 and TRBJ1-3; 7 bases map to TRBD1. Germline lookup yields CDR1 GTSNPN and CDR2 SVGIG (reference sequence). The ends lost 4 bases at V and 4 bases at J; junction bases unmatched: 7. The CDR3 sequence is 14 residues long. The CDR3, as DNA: TGTGCCTGGAAAGACCAGGGGGGAGGAAACACCATATATTTT. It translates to CAWKDQGGGNTIYF.

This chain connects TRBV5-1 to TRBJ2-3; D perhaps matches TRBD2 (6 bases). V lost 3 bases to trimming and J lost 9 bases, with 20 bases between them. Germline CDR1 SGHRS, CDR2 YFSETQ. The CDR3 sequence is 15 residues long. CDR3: CASSSGDSLVVTQYF. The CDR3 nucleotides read TGCGCCAGCAGCTCGGGAGACTCGTTGGTGGTCACGCAGTATTTT.

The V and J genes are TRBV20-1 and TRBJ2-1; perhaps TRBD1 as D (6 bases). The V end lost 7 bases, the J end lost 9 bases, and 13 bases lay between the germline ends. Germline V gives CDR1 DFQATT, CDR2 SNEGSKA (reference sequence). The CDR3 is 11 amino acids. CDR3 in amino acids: CSEGGVGEQFF. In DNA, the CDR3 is TGCAGTGAAGGGGGAGTGGGTGAGCAGTTCTTC.

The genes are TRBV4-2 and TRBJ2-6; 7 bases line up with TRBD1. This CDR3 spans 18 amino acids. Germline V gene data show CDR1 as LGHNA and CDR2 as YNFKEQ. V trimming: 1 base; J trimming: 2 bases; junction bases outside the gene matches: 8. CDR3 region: CASSQAPTGDPGANVLTF. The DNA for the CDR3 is TGTGCCAGCAGCCAAGCGCCCACAGGGGACCCTGGGGCCAACGTCCTGACTTTC.

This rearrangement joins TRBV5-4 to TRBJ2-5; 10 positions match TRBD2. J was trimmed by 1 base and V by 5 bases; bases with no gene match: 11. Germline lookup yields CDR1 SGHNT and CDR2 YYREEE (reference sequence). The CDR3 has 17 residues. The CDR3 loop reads CASSREPAGGVQETQYF. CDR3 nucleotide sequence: TGTGCCAGCAGTCGTGAGCCAGCGGGGGGGGTCCAAGAGACCCAGTACTTC.

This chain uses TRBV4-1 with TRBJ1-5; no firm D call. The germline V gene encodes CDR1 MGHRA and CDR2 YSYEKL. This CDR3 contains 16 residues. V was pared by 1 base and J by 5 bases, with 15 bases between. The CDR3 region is CASSQGGLTLDQPQHF. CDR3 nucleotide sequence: TGCGCCAGCAGCCAAGGAGGCCTCACCCTGGATCAGCCCCAGCATTTT.

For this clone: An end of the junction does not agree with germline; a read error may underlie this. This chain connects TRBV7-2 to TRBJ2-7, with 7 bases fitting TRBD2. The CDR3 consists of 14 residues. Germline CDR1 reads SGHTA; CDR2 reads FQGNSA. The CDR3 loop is CASGLGGSSYEQYF. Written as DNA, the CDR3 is TGTGCCAGCGGCTTGGGCGGGAGCTCCTACGAGCAGTACTTC.

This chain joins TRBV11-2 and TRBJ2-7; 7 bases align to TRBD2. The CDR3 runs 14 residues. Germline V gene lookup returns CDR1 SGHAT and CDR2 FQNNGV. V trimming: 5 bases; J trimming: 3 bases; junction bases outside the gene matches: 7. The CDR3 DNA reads TGTGCCAGCAGCCATACTAGCGATGGCTACGAGCAGTACTTC. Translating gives CASSHTSDGYEQYF.

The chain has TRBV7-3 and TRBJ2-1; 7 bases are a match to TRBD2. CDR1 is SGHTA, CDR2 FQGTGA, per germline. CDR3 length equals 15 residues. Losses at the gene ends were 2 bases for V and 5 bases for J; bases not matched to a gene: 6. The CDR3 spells CASSLVPAGHNEQFF. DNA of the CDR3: TGTGCCAGCAGCTTAGTTCCAGCGGGGCACAATGAGCAGTTCTTC.

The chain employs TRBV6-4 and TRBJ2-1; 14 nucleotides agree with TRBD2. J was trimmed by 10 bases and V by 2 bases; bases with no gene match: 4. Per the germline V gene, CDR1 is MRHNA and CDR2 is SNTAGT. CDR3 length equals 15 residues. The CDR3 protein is CASSDPTSGGGEQFF. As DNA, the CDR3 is TGTGCCAGCAGTGACCCGACTAGCGGGGGGGGCGAGCAGTTCTTC.

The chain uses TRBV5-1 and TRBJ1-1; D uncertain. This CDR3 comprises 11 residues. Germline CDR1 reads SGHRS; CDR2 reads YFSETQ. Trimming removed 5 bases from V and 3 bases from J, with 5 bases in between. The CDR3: CASRGYTEAFF. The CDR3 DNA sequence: TGCGCCAGCAGGGGCTACACTGAAGCTTTCTTT.

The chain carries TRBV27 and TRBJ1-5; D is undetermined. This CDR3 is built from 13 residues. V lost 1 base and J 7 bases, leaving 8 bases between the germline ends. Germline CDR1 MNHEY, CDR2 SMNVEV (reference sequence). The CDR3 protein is CASSLWRGQPQHF. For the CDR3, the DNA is TGTGCCAGCAGTTTATGGCGCGGGCAGCCCCAGCATTTT.

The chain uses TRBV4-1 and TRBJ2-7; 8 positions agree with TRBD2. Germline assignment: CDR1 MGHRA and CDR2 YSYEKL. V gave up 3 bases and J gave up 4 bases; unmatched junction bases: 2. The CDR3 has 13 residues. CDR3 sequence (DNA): TGCGCCAGCAGCCATGGACTAGCATACGAGCAGTACTTC. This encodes CASSHGLAYEQYF.

CDR3 region: CASSGTSGNYEQYF. The CDR3, as DNA: TGCGCCAGCAGCGGGACTAGCGGAAACTACGAGCAGTACTTC. The V call is TRBV5-1, the J call TRBJ2-7, with 11 bases fitting TRBD2. The CDR3 has 14 amino acids. Looked up from germline, CDR1 is SGHRS and CDR2 is YFSETQ. Trimming at V came to 4 bases and at J to 3 bases, leaving 3 bases not matched to a gene.